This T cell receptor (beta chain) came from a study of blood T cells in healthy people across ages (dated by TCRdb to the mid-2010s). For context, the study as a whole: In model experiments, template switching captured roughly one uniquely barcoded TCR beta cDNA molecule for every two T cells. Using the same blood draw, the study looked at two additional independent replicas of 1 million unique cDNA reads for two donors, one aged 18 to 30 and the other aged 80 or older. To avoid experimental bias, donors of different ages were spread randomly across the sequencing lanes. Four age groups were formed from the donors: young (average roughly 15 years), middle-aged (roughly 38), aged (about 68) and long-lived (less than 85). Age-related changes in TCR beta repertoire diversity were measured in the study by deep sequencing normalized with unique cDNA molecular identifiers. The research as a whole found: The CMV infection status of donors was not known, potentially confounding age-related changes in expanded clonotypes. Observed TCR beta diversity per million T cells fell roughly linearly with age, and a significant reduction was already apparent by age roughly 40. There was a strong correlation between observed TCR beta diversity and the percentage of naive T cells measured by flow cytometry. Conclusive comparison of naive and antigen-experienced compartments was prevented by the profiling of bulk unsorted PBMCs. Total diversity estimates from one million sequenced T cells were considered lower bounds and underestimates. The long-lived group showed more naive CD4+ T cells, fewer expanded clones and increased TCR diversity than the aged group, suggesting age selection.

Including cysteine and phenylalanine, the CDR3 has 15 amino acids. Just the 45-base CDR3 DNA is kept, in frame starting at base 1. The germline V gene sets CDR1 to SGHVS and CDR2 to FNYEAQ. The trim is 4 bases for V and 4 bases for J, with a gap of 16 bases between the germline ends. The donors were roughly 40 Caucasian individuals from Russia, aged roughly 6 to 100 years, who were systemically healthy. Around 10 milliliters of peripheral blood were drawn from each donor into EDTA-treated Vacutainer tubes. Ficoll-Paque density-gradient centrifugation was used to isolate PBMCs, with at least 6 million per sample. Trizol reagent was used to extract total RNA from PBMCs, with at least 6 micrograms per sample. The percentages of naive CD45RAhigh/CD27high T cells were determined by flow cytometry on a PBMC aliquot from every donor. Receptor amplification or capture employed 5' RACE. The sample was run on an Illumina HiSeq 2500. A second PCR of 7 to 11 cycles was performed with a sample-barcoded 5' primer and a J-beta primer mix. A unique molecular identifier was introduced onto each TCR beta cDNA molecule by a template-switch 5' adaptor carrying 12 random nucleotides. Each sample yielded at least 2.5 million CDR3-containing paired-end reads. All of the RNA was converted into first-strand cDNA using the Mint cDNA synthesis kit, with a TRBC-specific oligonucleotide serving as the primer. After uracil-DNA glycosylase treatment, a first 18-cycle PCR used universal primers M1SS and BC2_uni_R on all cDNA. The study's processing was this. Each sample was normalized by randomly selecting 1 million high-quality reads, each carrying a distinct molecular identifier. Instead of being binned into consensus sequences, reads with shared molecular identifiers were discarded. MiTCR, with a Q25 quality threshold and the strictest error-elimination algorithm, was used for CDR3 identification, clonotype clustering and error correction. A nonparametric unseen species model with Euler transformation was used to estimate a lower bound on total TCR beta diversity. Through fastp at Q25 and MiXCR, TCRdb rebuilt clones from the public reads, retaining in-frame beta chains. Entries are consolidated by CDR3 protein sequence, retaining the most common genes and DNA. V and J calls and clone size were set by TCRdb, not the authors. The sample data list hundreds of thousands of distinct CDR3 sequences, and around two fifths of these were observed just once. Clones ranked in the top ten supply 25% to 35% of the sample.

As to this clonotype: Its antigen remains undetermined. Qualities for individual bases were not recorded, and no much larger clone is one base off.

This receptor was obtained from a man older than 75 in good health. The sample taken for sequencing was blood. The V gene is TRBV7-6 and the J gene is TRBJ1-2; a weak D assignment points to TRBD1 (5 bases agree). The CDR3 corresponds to CASSSAGQGIYGYTF. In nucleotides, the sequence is TGTGCCAGCAGCTCCGCCGGCCAGGGCATCTATGGCTACACCTTC.